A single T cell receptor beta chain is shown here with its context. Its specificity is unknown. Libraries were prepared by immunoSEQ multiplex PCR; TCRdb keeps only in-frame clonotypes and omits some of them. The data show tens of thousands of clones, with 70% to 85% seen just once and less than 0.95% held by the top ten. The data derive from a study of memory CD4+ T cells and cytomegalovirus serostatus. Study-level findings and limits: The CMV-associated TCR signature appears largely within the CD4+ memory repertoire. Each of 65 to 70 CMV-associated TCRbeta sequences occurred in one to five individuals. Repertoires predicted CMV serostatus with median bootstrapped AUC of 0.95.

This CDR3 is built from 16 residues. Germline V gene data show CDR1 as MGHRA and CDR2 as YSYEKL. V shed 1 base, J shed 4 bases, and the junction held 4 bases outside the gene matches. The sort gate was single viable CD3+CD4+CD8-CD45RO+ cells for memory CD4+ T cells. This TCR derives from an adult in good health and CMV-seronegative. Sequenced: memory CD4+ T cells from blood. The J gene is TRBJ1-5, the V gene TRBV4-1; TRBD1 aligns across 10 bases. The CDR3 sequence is CASSQAGTGVNQPQHF. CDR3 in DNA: TGCGCCAGCAGCCAAGCCGGGACAGGGGTGAATCAGCCCCAGCATTTT.